Below, 21 T cell receptor beta chains from the same sample are listed, as sequenced in a study of early T cells in non-severe SARS-CoV-2 infection. TCRdb independently ran MiXCR on the 5' RACE reads; one entry per CDR3 protein. Of approximately 73,000 distinct CDR3 sequences listed, roughly 12% are singletons. Material: whole blood. Source of these receptors: an adult who was a healthcare worker with PCR-confirmed SARS-CoV-2 infection or an uninfected control (not recorded which).

This clonotype was detected many times. The chain uses TRBV5-4 and TRBJ2-1; D is undetermined. The germline CDR1 and CDR2 sequences are SGHNT and YYREEE (reference sequence). This CDR3 has 13 residues. V was pared by 2 bases and J by 2 bases, with 5 bases between. For the CDR3, the DNA is TGTGCCAGCAGCTTAGCCACCTACAATGAGCAGTTCTTC. This sequence encodes CASSLATYNEQFF.

This clonotype showed up many times. This chain uses TRBV25-1 with TRBJ2-5, with D unclear. Per germline, CDR1 MGHDK and CDR2 SYGVNS. The CDR3 is 13 amino acids. V gave up 4 bases and J gave up 3 bases, with 9 bases separating them. The CDR3 DNA reads TGTGCCAGCAGTGGCAGTCAGAAAGAGACCCAGTACTTC. Encoded protein: CASSGSQKETQYF.

This clonotype has more than one count but fewer than ten. The chain carries TRBV27 and TRBJ1-6; 9 bases match TRBD1. Germline assignment: CDR1 MNHEY and CDR2 SMNVEV (reference sequence). V trimming: 8 bases; J trimming: 10 bases; junction bases outside the gene matches: 9. CDR3 length: 14 amino acids. The CDR3 here is CASGTGGKGSPLHF. The CDR3 bases are TGTGCCAGCGGCACAGGGGGCAAAGGGTCACCCCTCCACTTT.

The table lists this clonotype with many counts. This chain connects TRBV7-3 to TRBJ2-1, with 8 bases lining up with TRBD2. V trimming: 5 bases; J trimming: 5 bases; junction bases outside the gene matches: 5. The CDR3 extends over 14 amino acids. The germline gives CDR1 SGHTA, CDR2 FQGTGA. The CDR3 here is CASSKSGGHNEQFF. The CDR3 DNA follows: TGTGCCAGCAGCAAAAGCGGGGGCCACAATGAGCAGTTCTTC. The whole variable domain, remainder taken from reference TRBV7-3 and TRBJ2-1, is GAGVSQTPSNKVTEKGKYVELRCDPISGHTALYWYRQSLGQGPEFLIYFQGTGAADDSGLPNDRFFAVRPEGSVSTLKIQRTERGDSAVYLCASSKSGGHNEQFFGPGTRLTVL.

The sample holds many counts of this clonotype. The chain has TRBV14 and TRBJ1-1, with D hard to call. Germline CDR1 and CDR2: SGHDN and FVKESK. The CDR3 totals 16 residues. V was pared by 4 bases and J by 0 bases, with 15 bases between. CDR3: CASSLTKGSMNTEAFF. CDR3 in DNA: TGTGCCAGCAGCCTCACTAAAGGGAGCATGAACACTGAAGCTTTCTTT.

This chain connects TRBV6-6 to TRBJ2-3; tentatively, D is TRBD1 (6 bases). The CDR3 sequence is 15 residues long. The V gene's germline CDR1 is MNHNY and CDR2 SVGAGI (reference sequence). The ends were cut back, 0 bases at V and 5 bases at J, with 12 bases in the middle. This CDR3 is CASSYSRGHQDTQYF. The DNA for the CDR3 is TGTGCCAGCAGTTACTCCAGGGGTCATCAAGATACGCAGTATTTT.

The chain is built from TRBV29-1 and TRBJ2-7; 8 bases agree with TRBD1. CDR3 length: 13 amino acids. Germline V lookup: CDR1 SQVTM, CDR2 ANQGSEA. Trimming cost V 7 bases and J 1 base; bases outside gene matches: 6. CDR3 residues: CSAVDRVSYEQYF. CDR3 DNA: TGCAGCGCTGTGGACAGGGTATCCTACGAGCAGTACTTC.

This clonotype has at least ten counts. The chain links TRBV19 to TRBJ2-3; 11 bases agree with TRBD2. The CDR3 runs to 16 residues. Germline lookup yields CDR1 LNHDA and CDR2 SQIVND (reference sequence). V lost 3 bases and J lost 2; bases outside the gene matches: 4. As DNA, the CDR3 is TGTGCCAGTAGTATCTTAGCGGGGGGGAACACAGATACGCAGTATTTT. This gives the protein CASSILAGGNTDTQYF.

Details on this clonotype: A junction end diverges from the germline sequence, so it may reflect a read error. V is TRBV6-6 and J is TRBJ1-5; D gene ambiguous. This CDR3 spans 12 amino acids. CDR1 and CDR2 from the germline V gene are MNHNY and SVGAGI (reference sequence). The CDR3 spells CARHLEAQPQQF. As DNA, the CDR3 is TGTGCCAGACATCTAGAGGCCCAGCCCCAGCAGTTT.

This clonotype has a handful of counts. This sequence joins TRBV7-2 and TRBJ2-5; D gene ambiguous. V was cut by 3 bases and J by 1 base, with 6 bases left in between. The CDR3 spans 13 residues. CDR1 is SGHTA, CDR2 FQGNSA, per germline. The CDR3 nucleotides read TGTGCCAGCAGCTTCCTCCCCCAAGAGACCCAGTACTTC. This gives the protein CASSFLPQETQYF.

The chain recombines TRBV10-3 with TRBJ2-2; TRBD1 aligns across 11 bases. CDR1 and CDR2 (germline): ENHRY, SYGVKD. V gave up 7 bases and J gave up 0 bases; unmatched junction bases: 1. The CDR3 is made up of 15 amino acids. In DNA form, the CDR3 reads TGTGCCATCAAGGGACAGGGGGCGAACACCGGGGAGCTGTTTTTT. Translated: CAIKGQGANTGELFF.

The chain joins TRBV27 to TRBJ1-2; D uncertain. Germline V CDR1 and CDR2: MNHEY, SMNVEV (reference sequence). The CDR3 runs 15 residues. Trimming took 0 bases from V and 3 from J, leaving 11 bases between them. The CDR3 bases are TGTGCCAGCAGTTTATCGGTGCGGGGTGACTATGGCTACACCTTC. This encodes CASSLSVRGDYGYTF.

In this sample, this clonotype turned up a few times. The chain is built from TRBV13 and TRBJ2-7; 15 bases agree with TRBD2. V trimming: 5 bases; J trimming: 1 base; junction bases outside the gene matches: 12. This CDR3 comprises 19 residues. The V gene's germline CDR1 is PRHDT and CDR2 FYEKMQ (reference sequence). Here the CDR3 reads CASSPPGLAGGRNSYEQYF. Written as DNA, the CDR3 is TGTGCCAGCAGCCCCCCGGGACTAGCGGGGGGCCGAAATTCCTACGAGCAGTACTTC.

There are many counts of this clonotype. The genes are TRBV11-2 and TRBJ1-2; TRBD1 agrees at 9 bases. The CDR3 runs to 15 residues. The V gene's germline CDR1 is SGHAT and CDR2 FQNNGV. Trimming took 0 bases from V and 8 from J; bases not matched to a gene: 7. The CDR3 reads CASSLDLRDRVGYTF. In DNA, the CDR3 is TGTGCCAGCAGCTTAGATCTTCGGGACAGGGTCGGCTACACCTTC. Full variable domain (rest looked up from reference TRBV11-2 and TRBJ1-2): EAGVAQSPRYKIIEKRQSVAFWCNPISGHATLYWYQQILGQGPKLLIQFQNNGVVDDSQLPKDRFSAERLKGVDSTLKIQPAKLEDSAVYLCASSLDLRDRVGYTFGSGTRLTVV.

In this sample, this clonotype turned up many times. The chain joins TRBV29-1 to TRBJ2-3; D possibly corresponds to TRBD1 (6 bases). CDR1 is SQVTM, CDR2 ANQGSEA, per germline. This CDR3 has 15 residues. The V end was cut by 4 bases, the J end by 2 bases, with 16 bases between. This CDR3 reads CSVVRARGPTDTQYF. The CDR3 bases are TGCAGCGTTGTCAGGGCCAGGGGTCCCACAGATACGCAGTATTTT.

With respect to this clonotype: One base away lies a much larger clone, so this may be a sequencing read error. The chain has TRBV5-1 and TRBJ1-6; D might be TRBD1 (6 bases). Trimming took off 6 bases at V and 9 bases at J, with 16 bases between the two ends. The V gene's germline CDR1 is SGHRS and CDR2 YFSETQ. The CDR3 sequence is 14 residues long. The CDR3 sequence: CASNGGDNISPLHF. DNA of the CDR3: TGCGCCAGCAATGGGGGGGACAATATTTCACCCCTCCACTTT. Full variable domain (rest looked up from reference TRBV5-1 and TRBJ1-6): KAGVTQTPRYLIKTRGQQVTLSCSPISGHRSVSWYQQTPGQGLQFLFEYFSETQRNKGNFPGRFSGRQFSNSRSEMNVSTLELGDSALYLCASNGGDNISPLHFGNGTRLTVT.

To note about this clonotype: An end of the junction differs from the germline gene, which may be a read error. The chain recombines TRBV29-1 with TRBJ2-3, with 10 nucleotides matching TRBD2. This CDR3 has 15 residues. Germline V gene sequence: CDR1 SQVTM, CDR2 ANQGSEA. The CDR3 loop is CSVDTSGVSTDTQYF. DNA of the CDR3: TGCAGCGTTGACACTAGCGGGGTTTCCACAGATACGCAATATTTT.

The chain joins TRBV7-9 to TRBJ2-3; 14 bases line up with TRBD2. J gave up 14 bases and V 3 bases, and 13 bases lay outside the gene matches. CDR1 SEHNR and CDR2 FQNEAQ come from the germline V gene (reference sequence). The CDR3 totals 16 residues. CDR3 nucleotides: TGTGCCAGCAGCTTGGGGACTAGCGGGGGACTCAGATACGGGTATTTT. Translation: CASSLGTSGGLRYGYF. The full variable domain, rest sourced from reference TRBV7-9 and TRBJ2-3, is DTGVSQNPRHKITKRGQNVTFRCDPISEHNRLYWYRQTLGQGPEFLTYFQNEAQLEKSRLLSDRFSAERPKGSFSTLEIQRTEQGDSAMYLCASSLGTSGGLRYGYFGPGTRLTVL.

V gene TRBV11-2 combines with J gene TRBJ2-7; a possible D gene is TRBD2 (6 bases). Trimming cost V 2 bases and J 3 bases, with 17 bases left between them. CDR1 SGHAT and CDR2 FQNNGV come from the germline V gene. The CDR3 totals 16 residues. The chain's CDR3 is CASSLPGTGVIYEQYF. The CDR3 nucleotides read TGTGCCAGCAGCTTACCCGGGACGGGGGTTATCTACGAGCAGTACTTC.

The chain joins TRBV10-3 to TRBJ1-3, with a weak D call TRBD1 (6 bases). V was cut by 6 bases and J by 1 base, with 13 bases left in between. CDR3 length: 15 residues. CDR1 and CDR2 from the germline V gene are ENHRY and SYGVKD. The CDR3 nucleotides are TGTGCCATCAGAGGGGGGGTACTTTCTGGAAACACCATATATTTT. This translates into CAIRGGVLSGNTIYF.

The V and J genes are TRBV6-5 and TRBJ2-5, with TRBD1 matching 7 bases. Germline CDR1 is MNHEY and CDR2 is SVGAGI. The CDR3 spans 14 residues. Losses at the gene ends were 7 bases for V and 1 base for J; bases not matched to a gene: 6. CDR3 coding DNA: TGTGCCAGCACTCAGGGGGACAGCCAAGAGACCCAGTACTTC. Protein: CASTQGDSQETQYF.